What follows are 27 T cell receptor beta chains derived from one specimen sequenced in a study of beta chain features in type 1 diabetes. Study results and caveats: TCRB CDR3s from Type 1 diabetes patients were moderately but significantly shorter in all four CD4+ subsets.

The antigens these receptors bind are not known. Isolated RNA was reverse transcribed in full, so expressed TCRB transcripts were sequenced. TCRdb's copy holds only in-frame clones and misses some; the assay was immunoSEQ multiplex PCR. This table holds 93,000 or so clones, 28% found once. What was sequenced was central memory CD4+ T cells from blood. The receptors derive from a woman in her late teens or twenties with type 1 diabetes.

A few counts support this clone. The V gene is TRBV4-3, the J gene TRBJ1-2; TRBD1 matches at 10 bases. Germline V gene lookup returns CDR1 LGHNA and CDR2 YSLEER. V gave up 0 bases and J gave up 5 bases; unmatched junction bases: 6. The CDR3 is 16 residues long. In DNA form, the CDR3 reads TGCGCCAGCAGCCAAGAAAAGACAGGGGGCCGGTATGGCTACACCTTC. Amino acid sequence: CASSQEKTGGRYGYTF.

Only a few counts were recorded for this clone. The gene calls are TRBV2 and TRBJ1-2, with a possible D match to TRBD1 (6 bases). The CDR3 is 13 amino acids. Trimming left V 11 bases short and J 5 bases short, with 18 bases between. CDR1 is SNHLY, CDR2 FYNNEI, per germline. CDR3 protein: CALRTGTTYGYTF. Here the CDR3 DNA reads TGTGCCTTACGTACCGGGACAACTTATGGCTACACCTTC.

This clone has more than one count but fewer than ten. V gene TRBV7-2 combines with J gene TRBJ2-3; no definite D call. Deletions cut 1 base from V and 6 bases from J, with 14 bases between. Germline V lookup: CDR1 SGHTA, CDR2 FQGNSA. CDR3 size: 15 residues. CDR3 coding DNA: TGTGCCAGCAGCTTAGAAGTCCCTTACGGGGATACGCAGTATTTT. Protein product: CASSLEVPYGDTQYF.

This clone turned up a few times. The chain uses TRBV7-2 and TRBJ2-5; D not certain. V dropped 5 bases and J dropped 5 bases, with 9 bases sitting between them. The germline V gene has CDR1 SGHTA and CDR2 FQGNSA. CDR3 size: 12 residues. DNA of the CDR3: TGTGCCAGCAGCCTTAGCCGGGAGACCCAGTACTTC. This translates into CASSLSRETQYF. Full variable domain (remainder filled in from reference TRBV7-2 and TRBJ2-5): GAGVSQSPSNKVTEKGKDVELRCDPISGHTALYWYRQSLGQGLEFLIYFQGNSAPDKSGLPSDRFSAERTGGSVSTLTIQRTQQEDSAVYLCASSLSRETQYFGPGTRLLVL.

Only a few counts were recorded for this clone. The chain combines TRBV7-8 with TRBJ2-7, with D tentatively TRBD2 (6 bases). Germline V gives CDR1 SGHVS, CDR2 FQNEAQ. Trimming pared 0 bases from V and 2 bases from J, leaving 11 bases between. CDR3 length equals 15 residues. The chain's CDR3 is CASSLAHGGTYEQYV. In nucleotides, the CDR3 is TGTGCCAGCAGCTTAGCCCATGGAGGGACCTACGAGCAGTACGTC.

The chain has TRBV27 and TRBJ1-2; D is undetermined. Germline-derived CDR1 and CDR2 are MNHEY and SMNVEV (reference sequence). The V end was cut by 6 bases, the J end by 2 bases, with 10 bases between. The CDR3 length is 13 residues. DNA for the CDR3: TGTGCCAGCAGGGCAGATTCAAACTATGGCTACACCTTC. This sequence encodes CASRADSNYGYTF.

The J gene is TRBJ2-7, the V gene TRBV27, with D possibly TRBD1 on 6 matching bases. Germline lookup yields CDR1 MNHEY and CDR2 SMNVEV (reference sequence). With 5 bases removed from V and 2 bases from J, the gap between germline ends came to 16 bases. The CDR3 runs 15 residues. CDR3 bases: TGTGCCAGCAGTACGGCGATTAGGGGGACCTACGAGCAGTACTTC. Its translation is CASSTAIRGTYEQYF.

This clone has just a few counts. The chain has TRBV30 and TRBJ2-1; 13 nucleotides match TRBD2. The CDR3 has 16 amino acids. Germline V CDR1 and CDR2: GTSNPN, SVGIG (reference sequence). The V and J ends lost 4 bases and 1 base, in that order; junction bases with no gene match: 4. The CDR3 nucleotides read TGTGCCTGGAAAAGACTAGCGGGAGGTTCCTACAATGAGCAGTTCTTC. This gives the protein CAWKRLAGGSYNEQFF. The whole variable domain, remainder taken from reference TRBV30 and TRBJ2-1, is SQTIHQWPATLVQPVGSPLSLECTVEGTSNPNLYWYRQAAGRGLQLLFYSVGIGQISSEVPQNLSASRPQDRQFILSSKKLLLSDSGFYLCAWKRLAGGSYNEQFFGPGTRLTVL.

The gene calls are TRBV9 and TRBJ2-5; 14 positions match TRBD2. CDR1 and CDR2 (germline): SGDLS, YYNGEE. This CDR3 comprises 15 residues. Trimming removed 6 bases from V and 3 bases from J; junction bases left unmatched: 4. The CDR3 reads CASTPGLAGEETQYF. The CDR3 DNA reads as TGTGCCAGCACTCCGGGACTAGCGGGAGAAGAGACCCAGTACTTC.

The V and J genes are TRBV5-4 and TRBJ1-2; D not resolved. The germline V gene encodes CDR1 SGHNT and CDR2 YYREEE (reference sequence). CDR3 length equals 14 residues. Between the trimmed V and J ends, which lost 1 base and 4 bases, there was a span of 11 bases. The CDR3 bases are TGTGCCAGCAGCTTGAGTCCAGGCATCTATGGCTACACCTTC. Protein: CASSLSPGIYGYTF. The whole variable domain, remainder taken from reference TRBV5-4 and TRBJ1-2, is ETGVTQSPTHLIKTRGQQVTLRCSSQSGHNTVSWYQQALGQGPQFIFQYYREEENGRGNFPPRFSGLQFPNYSSELNVNALELDDSALYLCASSLSPGIYGYTFGSGTRLTVV.

This chain links TRBV5-5 with TRBJ2-4, with a possible D match to TRBD2 (6 bases). CDR3 length: 15 amino acids. The germline CDR1 and CDR2 sequences are SGHKS and YYEKEE (reference sequence). Between the trimmed V and J ends, which lost 0 bases and 7 bases, there was a span of 14 bases. The CDR3 sequence is CASSLGGDGGNIQYF. As DNA, the CDR3 is TGTGCCAGCAGCTTGGGGGGAGATGGAGGGAACATTCAGTACTTC. Full variable domain (missing parts from reference TRBV5-5 and TRBJ2-4): DAGVTQSPTHLIKTRGQQVTLRCSPISGHKSVSWYQQVLGQGPQFIFQYYEKEERGRGNFPDRFSARQFPNYSSELNVNALLLGDSALYLCASSLGGDGGNIQYFGAGTRLSVL.

The CDR3 DNA reads TGTGCCAGCAGCCCCCCCCCAGGGGGGACCGGGGAGCTGTTTTTT. This gives the protein CASSPPPGGTGELFF. The chain couples TRBV5-5 to TRBJ2-2, with a tentative D call TRBD1 (7 bases). The CDR3 extends over 15 amino acids. Germline-derived CDR1 and CDR2 are SGHKS and YYEKEE (reference sequence). Deletions cut 4 bases from V and 5 bases from J, with 15 bases between.

The chain combines TRBV28 with TRBJ1-1, with 7 bases lining up with TRBD1. CDR3 length: 13 residues. The junction had 5 bases not matched to a gene; V was cut back by 5 bases and J by 5 bases. Germline loops: CDR1 MDHEN, CDR2 SYDVKM. Written as DNA, the CDR3 is TGTGCCAGCAGTGGACAGGAATTAACTGAAGCTTTCTTT. Protein product: CASSGQELTEAFF.

The chain combines TRBV5-4 with TRBJ2-3; D possibly corresponds to TRBD1 (5 bases). The V gene lost 2 bases and the J gene lost 2 bases, with 9 bases spanning the gap. This CDR3 spans 14 amino acids. Germline values: CDR1 SGHNT, CDR2 YYREEE (reference sequence). The CDR3 loop reads CASSFRQPTDTQYF. Here the CDR3 DNA reads TGTGCCAGCAGCTTTCGACAGCCCACAGATACGCAGTATTTT.

This clone occurred a few times. J is TRBJ1-2 and V is TRBV30, with TRBD1 as a possible D gene (5 bases). Trimming shortened V by 3 bases and J by 1 base, and 9 bases separated the two germline ends. CDR3 length: 13 amino acids. Germline CDR1 reads GTSNPN; CDR2 reads SVGIG (reference sequence). CDR3: CAWSTGGNYGYTF. CDR3 nucleotides: TGTGCCTGGAGCACGGGGGGTAACTATGGCTACACCTTC.

The rearrangement joins TRBV15 to TRBJ1-1; 8 bases are a match to TRBD1. Germline trimming cut 0 bases from V and 1 base from J; bases unmatched to any gene: 10. CDR3 length: 18 residues. Germline V gene data show CDR1 as LNHNV and CDR2 as YYDKDF (reference sequence). CDR3 protein: CATSREPIPGTGNTEAFF. The CDR3 nucleotides are TGTGCCACCAGCAGAGAACCAATACCCGGGACAGGGAACACTGAAGCTTTCTTT.

The chain couples TRBV5-8 to TRBJ2-5; D is unresolved. V dropped 4 bases and J dropped 5 bases, with 9 bases sitting between them. The CDR3 is made up of 12 amino acids. Germline V lookup: CDR1 SGHTS, CDR2 YDEGEE. CDR3 sequence (DNA): TGTGCCAGCAGCAACTTCCGGGAGACCCAGTACTTC. It yields the protein CASSNFRETQYF.

The chain recombines TRBV9 with TRBJ1-5; D is perhaps TRBD1 (5 bases). Trimming took 8 bases from V and 5 from J, leaving 14 bases between them. The germline V gene encodes CDR1 SGDLS and CDR2 YYNGEE. This CDR3 contains 13 residues. This chain's CDR3 is CASSRGGDQPQHF. The DNA for the CDR3 is TGTGCCAGTTCGCGGGGGGGAGATCAGCCCCAGCATTTT.

This chain's CDR3 is CAWSVGGYEQYF. In nucleotides, the CDR3 is TGTGCCTGGAGTGTAGGGGGTTACGAGCAGTACTTC. The rearrangement joins TRBV30 to TRBJ2-7; a possible D gene is TRBD1 (6 bases). The CDR3 runs 12 residues. Per the germline V gene, CDR1 is GTSNPN and CDR2 is SVGIG (reference sequence). Trimming took off 0 bases at V and 4 bases at J, with 7 bases between the two ends.

The chain is built from TRBV5-4 and TRBJ2-1, with 9 bases fitting TRBD2. The V and J ends lost 5 bases and 2 bases, in that order; junction bases with no gene match: 8. This CDR3 is 16 amino acids long. CDR1 SGHNT and CDR2 YYREEE come from the germline V gene (reference sequence). CDR3 in amino acids: CASRKVLAGTYNEQFF. The CDR3 coding sequence is TGTGCCAGCAGAAAGGTCCTAGCGGGAACCTACAATGAGCAGTTCTTC.

The chain couples TRBV25-1 to TRBJ1-2, with TRBD1 identical over 8 bases. This CDR3 contains 15 residues. V was pared by 4 bases and J by 7 bases, with 11 bases of the junction left unmatched. Germline CDR1 and CDR2: MGHDK and SYGVNS. The CDR3 protein is CASSGGWTGLRGYTF. CDR3 coding DNA: TGTGCCAGCAGTGGTGGTTGGACAGGGCTCCGTGGCTACACCTTC.

The chain recombines TRBV5-1 with TRBJ2-2; no clear D. CDR3 size: 13 residues. The germline V gene encodes CDR1 SGHRS and CDR2 YFSETQ. V lost 4 bases and J lost 3, with 7 bases in between. As DNA, the CDR3 is TGCGCCAGCAGCAATCCTTACACCGGGGAGCTGTTTTTT. It specifies CASSNPYTGELFF.

The chain joins TRBV19 to TRBJ2-5, with 8 bases identical to TRBD2. There are 17 residues in the CDR3. The germline V gene encodes CDR1 LNHDA and CDR2 SQIVND (reference sequence). The V and J ends lost 4 bases and 0 bases, in that order; junction bases with no gene match: 10. The CDR3 loop is CASSRTNRLANQETQYF. The CDR3 DNA is TGTGCCAGTAGTAGGACAAACCGACTAGCGAACCAAGAGACCCAGTACTTC.

This chain connects TRBV7-8 to TRBJ1-1, with 8 bases matching TRBD1. CDR3 length: 15 residues. Germline lookup yields CDR1 SGHVS and CDR2 FQNEAQ. V was pared by 5 bases and J by 4 bases, with 9 bases of the junction left unmatched. The CDR3 sequence is CASSRVTGVSTEAFF. CDR3 in DNA: TGTGCCAGCAGCCGAGTGACAGGGGTGAGCACTGAAGCTTTCTTT.

This clone was seen a few times. This rearrangement joins TRBV5-1 to TRBJ2-1; 10 bases map to TRBD2. The CDR3 has 18 residues. The V gene end was trimmed by 0 bases and the J gene end by 2 bases; junction bases not matched to a gene: 8. Germline-derived CDR1 and CDR2 are SGHRS and YFSETQ. The CDR3 here is CASSLGQVAGGAYNEQFF. CDR3 coding DNA: TGCGCCAGCAGCTTGGGCCAGGTAGCGGGAGGCGCCTACAATGAGCAGTTCTTC.

This clone was picked up a small number of times. This chain connects TRBV9 to TRBJ1-1; 8 bases are shared with TRBD1. From germline, CDR1 is SGDLS and CDR2 YYNGEE. The CDR3 is 17 amino acids. Unmatched junction bases numbered 11, after V lost 0 bases and J lost 4 bases. CDR3 protein: CASSVVPIGQGTTEAFF. The CDR3 nucleotides are TGTGCCAGCAGCGTAGTGCCGATAGGACAGGGAACCACTGAAGCTTTCTTT. The full variable domain, completed using reference TRBV9 and TRBJ1-1, is DSGVTQTPKHLITATGQRVTLRCSPRSGDLSVYWYQQSLDQGLQFLIQYYNGEERAKGNILERFSAQQFPDLHSELNLSSLELGDSALYFCASSVVPIGQGTTEAFFGQGTRLTVV.

The chain employs TRBV6-6 and TRBJ1-2; 7 positions match TRBD1. CDR3 length: 14 residues. Losses at the gene ends were 8 bases for V and 5 bases for J; bases not matched to a gene: 11. Germline CDR1 is MNHNY and CDR2 is SVGAGI (reference sequence). For the CDR3, the DNA is TGTGCCAGCCGAGAAACAGGGGCGGGGTATGGCTACACCTTC. Its protein is CASRETGAGYGYTF.